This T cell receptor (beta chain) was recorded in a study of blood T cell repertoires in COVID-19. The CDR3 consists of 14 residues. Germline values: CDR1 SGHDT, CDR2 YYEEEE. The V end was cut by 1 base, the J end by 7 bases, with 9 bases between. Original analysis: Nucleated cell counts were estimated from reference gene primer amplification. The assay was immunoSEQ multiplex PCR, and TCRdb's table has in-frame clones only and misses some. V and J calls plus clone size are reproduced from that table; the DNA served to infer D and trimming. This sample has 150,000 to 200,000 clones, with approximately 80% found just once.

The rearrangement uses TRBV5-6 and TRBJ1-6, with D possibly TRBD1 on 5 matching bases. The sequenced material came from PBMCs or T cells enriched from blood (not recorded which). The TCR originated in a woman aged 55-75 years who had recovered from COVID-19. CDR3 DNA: TGTGCCAGCAGCTTGCGCTACAGGAATTCACCCCTCCACTTT. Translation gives CASSLRYRNSPLHF.